These 23 T cell receptor beta chains share one sample of origin, sequenced in a study of beta chain features in type 1 diabetes. Expressed TCRB transcripts were sequenced, since all the RNA that had been isolated was reverse transcribed. Repertoires were generated with immunoSEQ multiplex PCR, while TCRdb's copy carries only in-frame clones and drops some. The sample holds roughly 610,000 clones; roughly a sixth are singletons and the top ten take around 0.1%. Sequencing was carried out using naive CD4+ T cells from blood. These receptors came from a man between 18 and 35 years old in good health.

The V gene is TRBV4-3, the J gene TRBJ2-6; D is possibly TRBD1 (6 bases). The CDR3 is made up of 20 amino acids. Germline loops: CDR1 LGHNA, CDR2 YSLEER. The V end was cut by 1 base, the J end by 1 base, with 20 bases between. The CDR3, as DNA: TGCGCCAGCAGCCAAGCTCGGAGTGGGGGCAGACGATCTGGGGCCAACGTCCTGACTTTC. Its translation is CASSQARSGGRRSGANVLTF.

This clone was seen more than once but under ten times. This chain joins TRBV7-6 and TRBJ2-5, with 9 nucleotides matching TRBD2. V dropped 6 bases and J dropped 3; count of bases not matched to a gene: 11. The CDR3 is 16 residues long. Germline V gene lookup returns CDR1 SGHVS and CDR2 FNYEAQ. The CDR3, as DNA: TGTGCCAGCAGACCCTACAGCGGACTAGCGAAAGAGACCCAGTACTTC. Translation gives CASRPYSGLAKETQYF. The full variable domain, completed using reference TRBV7-6 and TRBJ2-5, is GAGVSQSPRYKVTKRGQDVALRCDPISGHVSLYWYRQALGQGPEFLTYFNYEAQQDKSGLPNDRFSAERPEGSISTLTIQRTEQRDSAMYRCASRPYSGLAKETQYFGPGTRLLVL.

CDR3 in amino acids: CASSSDRGTGTQYF. In DNA, the CDR3 is TGTGCCAGCAGTTCCGACAGGGGGACGGGGACCCAGTACTTC. The V call is TRBV27, the J call TRBJ2-5, with 9 bases that match TRBD1. The CDR3 covers 14 residues. After removal of 4 bases from V and 7 bases from J, the junction contained 7 bases not matched to a gene. Germline loops: CDR1 MNHEY, CDR2 SMNVEV (reference sequence).

This clone turned up a few times. The V call is TRBV23-1, the J call TRBJ1-5; D gene ambiguous. TRBV23-1 qualifies as an ORF whose function is uncertain. The CDR3 runs to 17 residues. V was trimmed by 0 bases and J by 3 bases, leaving 15 bases between them. CDR3 region: CASSQSTMCGSNQPQHF. The CDR3 bases are TGCGCCAGCAGTCAATCGACGATGTGTGGGTCCAATCAGCCCCAGCATTTT.

The chain links TRBV29-1 to TRBJ1-3, with D unresolved. The V end lost 6 bases, the J end lost 3 bases, and 12 bases lay between the germline ends. CDR3 size: 13 residues. Looked up from germline, CDR1 is SQVTM and CDR2 is ANQGSEA. This CDR3 is CSVRPVGGNTIYF. CDR3 DNA sequence: TGCAGCGTCCGACCGGTGGGTGGAAACACCATATATTTT.

The V and J genes are TRBV5-1 and TRBJ1-1; D gene unclear. V lost 0 bases and J 1 base, leaving 10 bases between the germline ends. The CDR3 consists of 15 residues. Per germline, CDR1 SGHRS and CDR2 YFSETQ. CDR3 residues: CASSLVAAKNTEAFF. CDR3 DNA sequence: TGCGCCAGCAGCTTGGTGGCAGCTAAGAACACTGAAGCTTTCTTT.

This clone came up a few times. The chain joins TRBV5-1 to TRBJ2-2; TRBD2 matches 10 bases. This CDR3 contains 17 residues. In germline, CDR1 is SGHRS, CDR2 YFSETQ. V lost 0 bases to trimming and J lost 6 bases; unmatched junction nucleotides: 8. DNA of the CDR3: TGCGCCAGCAGCTTGGTGTTTGCTAGCGGGAGATCCGGGGAGCTGTTTTTT. Protein: CASSLVFASGRSGELFF.

The chain links TRBV7-2 to TRBJ2-5; D assignment may be TRBD1 or TRBD2 (5 bases each). V was clipped by 6 bases and J by 5 bases, with 10 bases between them. There are 12 residues in the CDR3. Germline assignment: CDR1 SGHTA and CDR2 FQGNSA. The DNA for the CDR3 is TGTGCCAGCAGTGGGACGGCGGAGACCCAGTACTTC. It yields the protein CASSGTAETQYF. Filled out from reference TRBV7-2 and TRBJ2-5, the complete variable domain reads GAGVSQSPSNKVTEKGKDVELRCDPISGHTALYWYRQSLGQGLEFLIYFQGNSAPDKSGLPSDRFSAERTGGSVSTLTIQRTQQEDSAVYLCASSGTAETQYFGPGTRLLVL.

This chain connects TRBV5-1 to TRBJ2-3, with a possible D match to TRBD2 (7 bases). This CDR3 contains 16 residues. Germline CDR1 is SGHRS and CDR2 is YFSETQ. V was shortened by 5 bases and J by 3 bases, with 19 bases between the two germline ends. DNA of the CDR3: TGCGCCAGCAGTTTCATTGGGGGGGCCAGGACAGATACGCAGTATTTT. Residues: CASSFIGGARTDTQYF. Full variable domain (remainder filled in from reference TRBV5-1 and TRBJ2-3): KAGVTQTPRYLIKTRGQQVTLSCSPISGHRSVSWYQQTPGQGLQFLFEYFSETQRNKGNFPGRFSGRQFSNSRSEMNVSTLELGDSALYLCASSFIGGARTDTQYFGPGTRLTVL.

The V call is TRBV5-4, the J call TRBJ2-7; the D gene is possibly TRBD1 (6 bases). Germline V gene sequence: CDR1 SGHNT, CDR2 YYREEE (reference sequence). The CDR3 is 14 amino acids. V was clipped by 0 bases and J by 3 bases, with 10 bases between them. CDR3 region: CASSLEGRGYEQYF. The CDR3 DNA reads TGTGCCAGCAGCTTGGAGGGCAGGGGCTACGAGCAGTACTTC.

The J gene is TRBJ2-7, the V gene TRBV30; no definite D call. This CDR3 has 12 residues. CDR1 GTSNPN and CDR2 SVGIG come from the germline V gene (reference sequence). The V and J ends lost 3 bases and 0 bases respectively, with 6 bases between them. The CDR3 DNA sequence: TGTGCCTGGAGCTACAACTCCTACGAGCAGTACTTC. Residues: CAWSYNSYEQYF.

The chain joins TRBV28 to TRBJ1-6, with D possibly TRBD1 on 6 matching bases. The CDR3 runs 14 residues. Germline V gene sequence: CDR1 MDHEN, CDR2 SYDVKM. V lost 2 bases, J lost 9 bases, and 11 bases lay in between. The CDR3 sequence is CASSLRGASSPLHF. CDR3 sequence (DNA): TGTGCCAGCAGTTTACGGGGGGCGTCTTCACCCCTCCACTTT.

This chain links TRBV6-5 with TRBJ1-2; D unclear. CDR1 and CDR2 (germline): MNHEY, SVGAGI. V lost 0 bases and J lost 1, with 9 bases in between. The CDR3 extends over 15 amino acids. CDR3 bases: TGTGCCAGCAGTTACTCCGGTGCACGTAACTATGGCTACACCTTC. Its translation is CASSYSGARNYGYTF.

This clone has a handful of counts. This rearrangement joins TRBV15 to TRBJ1-1; the D gene is possibly TRBD1 (6 bases). This CDR3 has 14 residues. Trimming left V 4 bases short and J 6 bases short, with 15 bases between. In germline, CDR1 is LNHNV, CDR2 YYDKDF (reference sequence). The CDR3 loop reads CATSTQTGPPEAFF. The CDR3 DNA sequence: TGTGCCACCAGCACCCAGACAGGTCCCCCTGAAGCTTTCTTT.

The CDR3 here is CAISGGGTAVNYGYTF. The DNA for the CDR3 is TGTGCCATCAGTGGAGGGGGGACAGCAGTTAACTATGGCTACACCTTC. The chain couples TRBV10-3 to TRBJ1-2; TRBD1 matches 7 bases. The CDR3 sequence is 16 residues long. V dropped 4 bases and J dropped 1; count of bases not matched to a gene: 9. Germline V gives CDR1 ENHRY, CDR2 SYGVKD.

This clone was counted a few times. The junction does not match germline at one end; this may be a read error. The rearrangement joins TRBV7-2 to TRBJ2-7, with D tentatively TRBD2 (5 bases). This CDR3 has 14 residues. From germline, CDR1 is SGHTA and CDR2 FQGNSA. The CDR3 sequence is CASSAQRISSEQYF. CDR3 nucleotide sequence: TGTGCCAGCAGCGCTCAGCGGATCTCCTCCGAGCAGTACTTC.

The sample holds a few counts of this clone. The J gene is TRBJ2-7, the V gene TRBV19, with 14 bases lining up with TRBD2. J was trimmed by 5 bases and V by 8 bases; bases with no gene match: 8. The length of the CDR3 is 15 residues. Germline CDR1 and CDR2: LNHDA and SQIVND (reference sequence). The CDR3 DNA follows: TGTGCCAGTTCCAGCACGGGACTAGCGGGAGACGAGCAGTACTTC. Amino acid sequence: CASSSTGLAGDEQYF.

The rearrangement joins TRBV11-2 to TRBJ2-6; D remains unclear. CDR3 length equals 17 residues. Germline CDR1 SGHAT, CDR2 FQNNGV. V was trimmed by 7 bases and J by 0 bases, leaving 16 bases between them. The CDR3 nucleotides read TGTGCCAGCACCGCACGCACGGCAACCTCTGGGGCCAACGTCCTGACTTTC. It translates to CASTARTATSGANVLTF.

The J gene is TRBJ1-2, the V gene TRBV11-3, with a possible D match to TRBD1 (6 bases). The CDR3 is 14 amino acids. The germline gives CDR1 SGHNT, CDR2 YENEEA. The V and J ends lost 7 bases and 8 bases respectively, with 20 bases between them. CDR3 residues: CASNPGPGEGGYTF. The DNA for the CDR3 is TGTGCCAGCAACCCTGGCCCAGGGGAAGGCGGCTACACCTTC.

This clone was seen a handful of times. This rearrangement joins TRBV6-5 to TRBJ2-7; maybe TRBD1 (8 bases). Between the trimmed V and J ends, which lost 5 bases and 5 bases, there was a span of 19 bases. CDR1 is MNHEY and CDR2 is SVGAGI in the germline V gene. CDR3 size: 15 residues. CDR3 bases: TGTGCCAGCAGTCCCTTGGACAGGGAGGGCCACGAGCAGTACTTC. Translation gives CASSPLDREGHEQYF.

This clone was counted between two and nine times. The chain employs TRBV29-1 and TRBJ1-3, with D perhaps TRBD1 (5 bases). With 6 bases removed from V and 1 base from J, the gap between germline ends came to 10 bases. The CDR3 runs to 13 residues. From germline, CDR1 is SQVTM and CDR2 ANQGSEA. CDR3 protein: CSVAQGSGNTIYF. The CDR3, as DNA: TGCAGCGTAGCTCAGGGTTCTGGAAACACCATATATTTT.

The V call is TRBV7-2, the J call TRBJ2-3, with no clear D. This CDR3 region has 13 residues. CDR1 and CDR2 (germline): SGHTA, FQGNSA. V gave up 5 bases and J gave up 6 bases, with 12 bases separating them. CDR3 protein: CASSPPGPDTQYF. The CDR3 coding sequence is TGTGCCAGCAGCCCGCCAGGTCCCGATACGCAGTATTTT.

The chain is built from TRBV15 and TRBJ2-4; D could derive from TRBD1 or TRBD2 (5 bases each). Germline CDR1 is LNHNV and CDR2 is YYDKDF (reference sequence). V was pared by 0 bases and J by 8 bases, with 17 bases between. This CDR3 region has 16 residues. The CDR3 region has the DNA TGTGCCACCAGCAGAGACCGGGGCAGGGCCCGGGACATTCAGTACTTC. Translation: CATSRDRGRARDIQYF.